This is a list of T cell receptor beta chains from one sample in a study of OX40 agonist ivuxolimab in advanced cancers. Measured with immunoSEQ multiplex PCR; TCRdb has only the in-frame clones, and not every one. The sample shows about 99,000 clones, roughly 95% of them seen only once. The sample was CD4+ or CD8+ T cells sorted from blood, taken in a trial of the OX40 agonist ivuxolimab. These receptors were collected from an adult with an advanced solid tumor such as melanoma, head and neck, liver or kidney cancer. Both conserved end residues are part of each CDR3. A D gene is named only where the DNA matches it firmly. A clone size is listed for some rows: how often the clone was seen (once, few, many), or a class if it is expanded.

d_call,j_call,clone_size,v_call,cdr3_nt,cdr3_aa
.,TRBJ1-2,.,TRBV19,TGTGCCAGTAGTCCCCAGTCGGGGGGAGGTGGCTACACCTTC,CASSPQSGGGGYTF
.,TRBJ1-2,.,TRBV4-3,TGCGCCAGCAGCCAAGACAGGGGTCTTGCCTATGGCTACACCTTC,CASSQDRGLAYGYTF
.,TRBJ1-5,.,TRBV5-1,TGCGCCAGCAGCTTGGGACCCGCCGGCAATCAGCCCCAGCATTTT,CASSLGPAGNQPQHF
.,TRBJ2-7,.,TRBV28,TGTGCCAGCAGTTTTCGGGGGTACGAGCAGTACTTC,CASSFRGYEQYF
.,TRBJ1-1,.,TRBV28,TGTGCCAGCAGTTTCACGACAGGGAACACTGAAGCTTTCTTT,CASSFTTGNTEAFF
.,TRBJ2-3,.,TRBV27,TGTGCCAGCAGTTTAACTAGACTCACAGATACGCAGTATTTT,CASSLTRLTDTQYF
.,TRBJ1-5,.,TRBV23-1,TGCGCCAGCAGTCAAGGCCCCAAGGCCTATCAGCCCCAGCATTTT,CASSQGPKAYQPQHF
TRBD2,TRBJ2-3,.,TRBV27,TGTGCCAGCAGTGGACCGGGACTAGCGGGAGGGACAGATACGCAGTATTTT,CASSGPGLAGGTDTQYF
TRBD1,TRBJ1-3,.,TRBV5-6,TGTGCCAGCAGCTTGGAGGGACAGCGTCTTTCTGGAAACACCATATATTTT,CASSLEGQRLSGNTIYF
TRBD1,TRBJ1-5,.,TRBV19,TGTGCCAGTAGTCCACACCGGGACAGGGGGCTTCAGCCCCAGCATTTT,CASSPHRDRGLQPQHF
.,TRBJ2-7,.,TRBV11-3,TGTGCCAGCAGCTTAGAGCCCTACGAGCAGTACTTC,CASSLEPYEQYF
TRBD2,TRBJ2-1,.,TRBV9,TGTGCCAGCAGCGTAGGGGCGGGGGGAGGCAATGAGCAGTTCTTC,CASSVGAGGGNEQFF
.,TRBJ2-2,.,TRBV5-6,TGTGCCAGCAGCTTGTTGGACACCGGGGAGCTGTTTTTT,CASSLLDTGELFF
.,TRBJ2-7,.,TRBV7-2,TGTGCCAGCAGCCGCTCCGTAGGGCTCTCCTACGAGCAGTACTTC,CASSRSVGLSYEQYF
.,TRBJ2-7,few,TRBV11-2,TGTGCCAGCAGCAGGGAGACGGTTGTCTACGAGCAGTACTTC,CASSRETVVYEQYF
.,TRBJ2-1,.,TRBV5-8,TGTGCCAGCAGCTTGGAGGGGGGCACTGAGCAGTTCTTC,CASSLEGGTEQFF
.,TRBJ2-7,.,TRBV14,TGTGCCAGCAGCCAAGGGGTCAGCTACGAGCAGTACTTC,CASSQGVSYEQYF
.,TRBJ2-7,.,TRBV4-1,TGCGCCAGCAGCCAACCCGGGGTTGGGGCAAGCGAGCAGTACTTC,CASSQPGVGASEQYF
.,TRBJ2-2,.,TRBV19,TGTGCCAGTAGTTGGACACTTTATAACACCGGGGAGCTGTTTTTT,CASSWTLYNTGELFF
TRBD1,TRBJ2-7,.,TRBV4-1,TGCGCCAGCAGCTTTCCCGGGACAGGGCTTTACGAGCAGTACTTC,CASSFPGTGLYEQYF
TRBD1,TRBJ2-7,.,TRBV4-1,TGCGCCAGCAGCCAAGGGACAGGGACCTACGAGCAGTACTTC,CASSQGTGTYEQYF
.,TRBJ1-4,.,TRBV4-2,TGTGCCAGCAGCCAAGATCGCACGATGGAAAAACTGTTTTTT,CASSQDRTMEKLFF
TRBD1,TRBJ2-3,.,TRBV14,TGTGCCAGCAGCCTTGACAGGGGGATTACAGATACGCAGTATTTT,CASSLDRGITDTQYF
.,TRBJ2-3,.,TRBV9,TGTGCCAGCTCCATCTGGGGGGAGGGCACAGATACGCAGTATTTT,CASSIWGEGTDTQYF
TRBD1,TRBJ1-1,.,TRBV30,TGTGCCTATACGACAGGGATGAACACTGAAGCTTTCTTT,CAYTTGMNTEAFF
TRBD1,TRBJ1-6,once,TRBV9,TGTGCCAGCAGCGTAGGACAGGGGAGCTCCTATAATTCACCCCTCCACTTT,CASSVGQGSSYNSPLHF
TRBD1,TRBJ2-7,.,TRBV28,TGTGCCAGCAGTAACAGGGGGTCCTACGAGCAGTACTTC,CASSNRGSYEQYF
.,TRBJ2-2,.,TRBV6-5,TGTGCCAGCAGCGCAGGGTCCGGGGAGCTGTTTTTT,CASSAGSGELFF
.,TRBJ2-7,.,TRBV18,TGTGCCAGCTCACCACCCCAGAGCGCCTACGAGCAGTACTTC,CASSPPQSAYEQYF
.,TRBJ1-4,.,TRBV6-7,TGTGCCAGCAGTTACGACCCGTCCAAAAAAGGAGAAAAACTGTTTTTT,CASSYDPSKKGEKLFF
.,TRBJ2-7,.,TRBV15,TGTGCCACCAGCACCCTAGACAGCTCCGAGCAGTACTTC,CATSTLDSSEQYF
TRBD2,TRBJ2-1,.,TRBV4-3,TGCGCCAGCAGCCAAGATATAGGGCGGGGGTTCTACAATGAGCAGTTCTTC,CASSQDIGRGFYNEQFF
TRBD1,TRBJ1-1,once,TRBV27,TGTGCCAGCAGTTTATCCCCAGGGGGGGACACTGAAGCTTTCTTT,CASSLSPGGDTEAFF
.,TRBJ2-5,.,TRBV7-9,TGTGCCAGCAGCCCTAGGACCCGTCAAGAGACCCAGTACTTC,CASSPRTRQETQYF
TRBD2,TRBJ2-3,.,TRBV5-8,TGTGCCAGCAGCCAACAAAGGGACTACCTAATCACAGATACGCAGTATTTT,CASSQQRDYLITDTQYF
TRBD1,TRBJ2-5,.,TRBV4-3,TGCGCCAGCAGCCAACAGGGGGCGGAAGAGACCCAGTACTTC,CASSQQGAEETQYF